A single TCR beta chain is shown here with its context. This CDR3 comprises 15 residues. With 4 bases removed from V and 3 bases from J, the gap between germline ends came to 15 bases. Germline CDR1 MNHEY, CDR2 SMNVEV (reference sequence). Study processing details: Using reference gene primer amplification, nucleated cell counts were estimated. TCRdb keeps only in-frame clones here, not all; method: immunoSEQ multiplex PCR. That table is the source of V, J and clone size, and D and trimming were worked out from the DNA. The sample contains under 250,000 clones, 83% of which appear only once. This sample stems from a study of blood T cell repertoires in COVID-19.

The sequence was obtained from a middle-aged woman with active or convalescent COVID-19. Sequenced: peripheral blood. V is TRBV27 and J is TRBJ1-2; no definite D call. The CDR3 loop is CASSSQAFGDYGYTF. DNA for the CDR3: TGTGCCAGCAGTTCCCAGGCTTTCGGGGACTATGGCTACACCTTC.